Listed below are T cell receptor beta chains from one sample, sequenced in a study of blood T cell repertoires in COVID-19. The table came from immunoSEQ multiplex PCR; TCRdb's copy has only in-frame clones and leaves some out. The sample carries over 100,000 clones, about four fifths recorded once. Material: peripheral blood. All receptors derive from a woman older than 75 with active or convalescent COVID-19. Each CDR3 is given with its conserved first and last residue. Each record gives: CDR3 length, D gene, J gene, clone size, V gene, CDR3 protein, CDR3 DNA. A D gene is named only where the DNA matches it firmly. Where a row states a size, it is once, few, many or the class of an expanded clone; other rows omit it.

15	TRBD1	TRBJ1-5	.	TRBV5-8	CASSRTGEGNQPQHF	TGTGCCAGCAGCCGGACAGGGGAGGGCAATCAGCCCCAGCATTTT
20	.	TRBJ2-6	.	TRBV28	CASSSLTGDIKGAGANVLTF	TGTGCCAGCAGTTCACTTACAGGAGATATAAAAGGGGCAGGGGCCAACGTCCTGACTTTC
16	TRBD1	TRBJ2-7	.	TRBV28	CASSPPLGQAKHEQYF	TGTGCCAGCAGTCCCCCCCTGGGACAGGCAAAGCACGAGCAGTACTTC
15	.	TRBJ2-1	once	TRBV6-5	CASSYAGQLFHEQFF	TGTGCCAGCAGTTACGCCGGACAGTTATTTCATGAGCAGTTCTTC
15	TRBD2	TRBJ2-5	.	TRBV6-2/TRBV6-3	CASSYRGGWSETQYF	TGTGCCAGCAGTTACCGGGGGGGTTGGAGCGAGACCCAGTACTTC
15	TRBD2	TRBJ2-1	.	TRBV4-3	CASSQEGGRVNEQFF	TGCGCCAGCAGCCAAGAGGGCGGGAGGGTCAATGAGCAGTTCTTC
16	.	TRBJ2-1	.	TRBV7-8	CASSLLSQGTYNEQFF	TGTGCCAGCAGCCTATTGAGCCAGGGAACCTACAATGAGCAGTTCTTC
16	.	TRBJ1-5	.	TRBV19	CASSIEAGFGNQPQHF	TGTGCCAGTAGTATAGAGGCAGGGTTTGGCAATCAGCCCCAGCATTTT
14	TRBD1	TRBJ2-7	.	TRBV6-1	CASSEAGGDYEQYF	TGTGCCAGCAGTGAAGCAGGGGGCGACTACGAGCAGTACTTC
14	.	TRBJ2-1	.	TRBV24-1	CATSDRRQYNEQFF	TGTGCCACCAGTGATCGCCGACAGTACAATGAGCAGTTCTTC
14	.	TRBJ1-6	.	TRBV9	CASSVAFGNSPLHF	TGTGCCAGCAGCGTAGCTTTTGGCAATTCACCCCTCCACTTT
12	.	TRBJ1-2	.	TRBV29-1	CSVAPLGYGYTF	TGCAGCGTTGCCCCTCTAGGCTATGGCTACACCTTC
17	TRBD2	TRBJ2-1	.	TRBV9	CASSVGGGTSGHNEQFF	TGTGCCAGCAGCGTAGGGGGAGGGACTAGCGGACACAATGAGCAGTTCTTC
13	TRBD1	TRBJ2-3	once	TRBV28	CASRDRVVDTQYF	TGTGCCAGCCGTGACAGGGTGGTAGATACGCAGTATTTT
15	TRBD2	TRBJ2-3	few	TRBV6-6	CASNPGLAGGTAQYF	TGTGCCAGCAATCCGGGACTAGCGGGAGGGACTGCGCAGTATTTT
16	.	TRBJ2-7	once	TRBV28	CASSLHLAVLSYEQYF	TGTGCCAGCAGTTTACATTTAGCGGTCCTCAGCTACGAGCAGTACTTC
15	.	TRBJ1-1	.	TRBV5-1	CASSLEWGGDGEAFF	TGCGCCAGCAGCTTGGAGTGGGGAGGGGACGGTGAAGCTTTCTTT
16	TRBD2	TRBJ2-2	few	TRBV9	CASSPWTSGNTGELFF	TGTGCCAGCAGCCCGTGGACTAGCGGAAACACCGGGGAGCTGTTTTTT
13	.	TRBJ1-6	.	TRBV19	CASSNTGYSPLYF	TGTGCCAGTAGTAACACAGGGTATTCACCCCTCTACTTT
13	.	TRBJ2-3	once	TRBV5-1	CASSVTRGDTQYF	TGCGCCAGCAGCGTGACAAGGGGGGATACGCAGTATTTT
14	.	TRBJ2-7	once	TRBV6-5	CASSYRGISYEQYF	TGTGCCAGCAGTTACAGAGGGATAAGCTACGAGCAGTACTTC
16	.	TRBJ2-4	.	TRBV5-6	CASSFRQGRAKNIQYF	TGTGCCAGCAGCTTTAGACAAGGTCGAGCCAAAAACATTCAGTACTTC
10	.	TRBJ2-3	.	TRBV29-1	CSLVSDTQYF	TGCAGCTTAGTCTCAGATACGCAGTATTTT
16	TRBD1	TRBJ1-1	.	TRBV19	CASSVGQASGNTEAFF	TGTGCCAGTAGTGTGGGACAGGCCTCGGGGAACACTGAAGCTTTCTTT
15	TRBD1	TRBJ1-6	.	TRBV5-6	CASSADRKNNSPLHF	TGTGCCAGCAGCGCGGACAGGAAAAATAATTCACCCCTCCACTTT
13	TRBD1	TRBJ1-2	once	TRBV12-3/TRBV12-4	CASRPGQAYGYTF	TGTGCCAGCAGACCGGGACAGGCCTATGGCTACACCTTC
12	.	TRBJ1-1	.	TRBV6-1	CASSEVILVAFF	TGTGCCAGCAGTGAAGTGATACTTGTGGCTTTCTTT
14	.	TRBJ1-6	.	TRBV27	CASSLFAGDSPLHF	TGTGCCAGCAGTTTATTTGCAGGGGATTCACCCCTCCACTTT
15	TRBD1	TRBJ1-6	.	TRBV5-1	CASSTGTGPNSPLHF	TGCGCCAGCAGCACGGGGACAGGGCCAAATTCACCCCTCCACTTT
15	.	TRBJ2-1	.	TRBV5-1	CASRSGRDVVNEQFF	TGCGCCAGCAGGTCGGGGCGGGATGTTGTCAATGAGCAGTTCTTC
15	.	TRBJ1-2	.	TRBV28	CASSLLDGEDYGYTF	TGTGCCAGCAGTTTATTAGACGGGGAGGACTATGGCTACACCTTC
16	TRBD1	TRBJ1-3	.	TRBV5-8	CASSPGQFSSGNTIYF	TGTGCCAGCAGCCCGGGACAGTTCTCCTCTGGAAACACCATATATTTT
15	.	TRBJ1-5	.	TRBV7-2	CASSLEAGVGQPQHF	TGTGCCAGCAGCTTAGAAGCAGGGGTGGGTCAGCCCCAGCATTTT
14	TRBD2	TRBJ2-5	.	TRBV2	CASSETSGRGTQYF	TGTGCCAGCAGTGAAACTAGCGGGAGGGGGACCCAGTACTTC
13	.	TRBJ2-7	.	TRBV6-5	CASTPGASYEQYF	TGTGCCAGCACCCCCGGAGCCTCCTACGAGCAGTACTTC
16	.	TRBJ1-5	.	TRBV19	CASSNKGGTAIQPQHF	TGTGCCAGTAGTAACAAGGGCGGGACGGCAATCCAGCCCCAGCATTTT
15	TRBD1	TRBJ1-3	.	TRBV19	CASGDREDSGNTIYF	TGTGCCAGTGGGGACAGGGAAGACTCTGGAAACACCATATATTTT
15	.	TRBJ1-2	.	TRBV4-3	CASSQGSGLNYGYTF	TGCGCCAGCAGCCAAGGGAGCGGGCTCAACTATGGCTACACCTTC
12	.	TRBJ1-1	.	TRBV28	CASSFMNTEAFF	TGTGCCAGCAGTTTTATGAACACTGAAGCTTTCTTT
18	TRBD2	TRBJ2-1	.	TRBV4-2	CASSQAATSGGSYNEQFF	TGTGCCAGCAGCCAAGCAGCGACTAGCGGGGGCTCCTACAATGAGCAGTTCTTC
14	TRBD2	TRBJ2-1	.	TRBV6-1	CASSKAGGDNEQFF	TGTGCCAGCAGTAAAGCGGGGGGGGACAATGAGCAGTTCTTC
15	.	TRBJ1-3	.	TRBV4-1	CASSPLTSSGNTIYF	TGCGCCAGCAGCCCCCTCACTAGCTCTGGAAACACCATATATTTT
16	.	TRBJ1-6	.	TRBV6-5	CASSYSSGMYNSPLHF	TGTGCCAGCAGTTACTCGTCAGGGATGTATAATTCACCCCTCCACTTT
14	TRBD1	TRBJ1-3	.	TRBV30	CAWRGTGGGNTIYF	TGTGCCTGGAGAGGGACAGGGGGAGGAAACACCATATATTTT
14	TRBD1	TRBJ1-1	.	TRBV19	CASSILGQGHSAFF	TGTGCCAGTAGTATACTCGGACAGGGTCATTCGGCTTTCTTT
16	TRBD2	TRBJ2-3	.	TRBV28	CASRGTISFFPDTQYF	TGTGCCAGCAGGGGGACTATATCCTTTTTCCCAGATACGCAGTATTTT
15	TRBD1	TRBJ1-2	.	TRBV6-1	CASSDSSQGAYGYTF	TGTGCCAGCAGTGATAGTTCACAGGGGGCGTATGGCTACACCTTC
15	.	TRBJ2-7	.	TRBV19	CASSMHTGKSYEQYF	TGTGCCAGTAGTATGCATACCGGGAAGTCCTACGAGCAGTACTTC
14	.	TRBJ2-3	.	TRBV4-2	CASSQGGAVDTQYF	TGTGCCAGCAGCCAGGGGGGGGCGGTAGATACGCAGTATTTT
17	.	TRBJ2-3	.	TRBV6-4	CASSDSQVQGLTDTQYF	TGTGCCAGCAGTGACTCTCAAGTTCAGGGCCTCACAGATACGCAGTATTTT
12	.	TRBJ1-2	few	TRBV14	CASSQEQGSYTF	TGTGCCAGCAGCCAAGAACAGGGTAGCTACACCTTC
15	.	TRBJ2-1	.	TRBV7-2	CASSSSGLMNDEQFF	TGTGCCAGCAGCTCGAGCGGACTTATGAACGATGAGCAGTTCTTC
12	.	TRBJ2-5	.	TRBV3-1/TRBV3-2	CASSPQEETQYF	TGTGCCAGCAGCCCACAAGAAGAGACCCAGTACTTC